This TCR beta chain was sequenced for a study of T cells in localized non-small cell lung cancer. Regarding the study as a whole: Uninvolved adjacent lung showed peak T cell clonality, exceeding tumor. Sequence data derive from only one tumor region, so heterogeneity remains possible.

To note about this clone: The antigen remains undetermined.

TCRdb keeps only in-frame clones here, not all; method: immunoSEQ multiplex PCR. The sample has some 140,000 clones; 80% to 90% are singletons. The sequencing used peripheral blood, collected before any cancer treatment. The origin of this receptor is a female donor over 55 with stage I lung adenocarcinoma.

The chain's CDR3 is CATSDRDRGSYEQYF. The CDR3 DNA sequence: TGTGCCACCAGCGACCGGGACAGGGGTTCCTACGAGCAGTACTTC. The chain couples TRBV15 to TRBJ2-7, with 10 bases identical to TRBD1. CDR1 is LNHNV, CDR2 YYDKDF, per germline (reference sequence). The V segment lost 5 bases and the J segment 1 base; nucleotides outside the gene matches: 5. The CDR3 is 15 amino acids.